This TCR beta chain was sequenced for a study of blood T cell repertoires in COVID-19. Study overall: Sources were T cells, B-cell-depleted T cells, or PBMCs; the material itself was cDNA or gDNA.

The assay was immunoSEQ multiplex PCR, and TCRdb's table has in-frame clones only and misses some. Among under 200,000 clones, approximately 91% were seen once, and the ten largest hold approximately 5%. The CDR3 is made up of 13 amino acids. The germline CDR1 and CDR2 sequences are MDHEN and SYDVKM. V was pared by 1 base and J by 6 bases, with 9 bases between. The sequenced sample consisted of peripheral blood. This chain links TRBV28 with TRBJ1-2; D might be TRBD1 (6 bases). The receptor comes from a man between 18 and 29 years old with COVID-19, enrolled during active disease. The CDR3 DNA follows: TGTGCCAGCAGTTTATTAACAGGGAATGGCTACACCTTC. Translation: CASSLLTGNGYTF.